The source of this T cell receptor beta chain is a study of beta chain features in type 1 diabetes. Study information: What patients shared with healthy donors was a similar profile of age, gender and cell yields. Study-level findings and limits: Moderate but significant shortening of TCRB CDR3s was recorded in all four CD4+ subsets from Type 1 diabetes patients.

Points on this clone: What it binds is not known.

CDR3 length: 14 residues. V lost 2 bases and J lost 5, with 12 bases in between. Germline assignment: CDR1 ENHRY and CDR2 SYGVKD. Every isolated RNA sample was fully reverse transcribed, so sequencing captured expressed TCRB transcripts. Naive, central memory and regulatory T cell samples came to a mean of approximately 3.57 million reads. Produced via immunoSEQ multiplex PCR; TCRdb's table is partial and in-frame only. The sample includes some 330,000 clones, around 10% of them seen just once. Sorting with CD45RO/CCR7/CD25/CD127/CD95/CD27 yielded naive, central memory, regulatory and stem-like memory CD4+ cells.

The chain couples TRBV10-3 to TRBJ2-5; possibly TRBD1 for D (6 bases). This sequence originates from a woman in her thirties in good health. Sample: naive CD4+ T cells from blood. Written as DNA, the CDR3 is TGTGCCATCAGTGAGGGTCAGGGGTTGGAGACCCAGTACTTC. It is translated as CAISEGQGLETQYF.